The present T cell receptor (beta chain) was sequenced within a study of shared clonotypes between healthy human individuals. The CDR3 runs 19 residues. From germline, CDR1 is SGDLS and CDR2 YYNGEE. The germline V and J ends were trimmed by 4 bases and 4 bases, with 26 bases remaining between them. This clone has only one observation. Using immunoSEQ multiplex PCR, the repertoire was profiled, and TCRdb retains in-frame clones only, with some absent. The table shows roughly 1,800,000 clones, with about 95% occurring only once. Terminally differentiated effector memory CD45RA+ cells were excluded by CCR7 positive selection of CD45RO-negative cells.

The receptor was derived from a man aged 18 to 30 in good health. V is TRBV9 and J is TRBJ2-2, with D perhaps being TRBD1 or TRBD2 (7 bases each). The sample was naive CD8+ T cells sorted from blood. CDR3 DNA sequence: TGTGCCAGCAGCCAGGGGGACTACACCTCAAATCTGGGCACCGGGGAGCTGTTTTTT. Translation gives CASSQGDYTSNLGTGELFF.